This TCR beta chain was recorded in a study of memory CD4+ T cells and cytomegalovirus serostatus. The sort gate was single viable CD3+CD4+CD8-CD45RO+ cells for memory CD4+ T cells. The CDR3 runs to 17 residues. V was clipped by 0 bases and J by 6 bases, with 22 bases between them. Germline values: CDR1 SGDLS, CDR2 YYNGEE. This clone was seen just once. Some clones are missing from TCRdb's copy, which holds only in-frame ones; the method was immunoSEQ multiplex PCR. The sample shows around 50,000 clones, 80% to 85% of them seen only once. The chain joins TRBV9 to TRBJ2-7; D is possibly TRBD2 (5 bases). This receptor was obtained from an adult in good health and CMV-seronegative. Input material: memory CD4+ T cells from blood. The CDR3 DNA sequence: TGTGCCAGCAGCGTAGGAACTAGGACGGGCTGGGGTGGCGAGCAGTACTTC. Its protein product is CASSVGTRTGWGGEQYF.